This TCR beta chain derives from a study of T cells in Graves' hyperthyroidism and ophthalmopathy. The wider study: Blood from the periphery was taken at initial diagnosis, before any treatment.

This clonotype showed up just once. Its target is not known. Study-wide results and caveats: Also found in blood were most expanded thyroid clonotypes above 0.001.

Germline values: CDR1 SGHDT, CDR2 YYEEEE. V lost 0 bases to trimming and J lost 9 bases, with 10 bases between them. The CDR3 covers 13 residues. Every diagnosis used clinical symptoms, serum thyroxine and TRAb, thyroid ultrasound and orbital computed tomography. From RNA transcripts, TCR beta CDR3 regions were amplified. The study used the HTBI primer set for a first-round RT-PCR of the TCR CDR3. From the multiplex PCR reads, TCRdb called clonotypes with MiXCR, one entry per CDR3 protein. The table lists about 350,000 distinct CDR3 sequences, around 14% of them singletons. The chain joins TRBV5-6 to TRBJ2-1; D gene uncertain. The sample taken for sequencing was blood. The receptor comes from a woman younger than 45 with Graves' hyperthyroidism. DNA for the CDR3: TGTGCCAGCAGCTTGGGATCCCATGGTGAGCAGTTCTTC. This translates into CASSLGSHGEQFF.